Described below is a single T cell receptor beta chain sequence and its context. Germline trimming cut 2 bases from V and 2 bases from J; bases unmatched to any gene: 4. The CDR3 covers 15 residues. Looked up from germline, CDR1 is SGHRS and CDR2 is YFSETQ. Recruited during active infection, patients (from Seattle) were subsequently followed longitudinally. This specimen belongs to a study of blood T cell repertoires in COVID-19. Whole-study context: Sources were T cells, B-cell-depleted T cells, or PBMCs; the material itself was cDNA or gDNA.

TCRdb's table, derived via immunoSEQ multiplex PCR, lists solely in-frame clones and lacks some. The data show 150,000 or so clones, less than 85% seen once. The origin of this receptor is a woman aged 60-75 years with COVID-19, enrolled during active disease. Source material: peripheral blood. The rearrangement uses TRBV5-1 and TRBJ1-3, with 7 bases that match TRBD1. For the CDR3, the DNA is TGCGCCAGCAGCTTACAGGGGAGTCCTGGAAACACCATATATTTT. Translating gives CASSLQGSPGNTIYF.